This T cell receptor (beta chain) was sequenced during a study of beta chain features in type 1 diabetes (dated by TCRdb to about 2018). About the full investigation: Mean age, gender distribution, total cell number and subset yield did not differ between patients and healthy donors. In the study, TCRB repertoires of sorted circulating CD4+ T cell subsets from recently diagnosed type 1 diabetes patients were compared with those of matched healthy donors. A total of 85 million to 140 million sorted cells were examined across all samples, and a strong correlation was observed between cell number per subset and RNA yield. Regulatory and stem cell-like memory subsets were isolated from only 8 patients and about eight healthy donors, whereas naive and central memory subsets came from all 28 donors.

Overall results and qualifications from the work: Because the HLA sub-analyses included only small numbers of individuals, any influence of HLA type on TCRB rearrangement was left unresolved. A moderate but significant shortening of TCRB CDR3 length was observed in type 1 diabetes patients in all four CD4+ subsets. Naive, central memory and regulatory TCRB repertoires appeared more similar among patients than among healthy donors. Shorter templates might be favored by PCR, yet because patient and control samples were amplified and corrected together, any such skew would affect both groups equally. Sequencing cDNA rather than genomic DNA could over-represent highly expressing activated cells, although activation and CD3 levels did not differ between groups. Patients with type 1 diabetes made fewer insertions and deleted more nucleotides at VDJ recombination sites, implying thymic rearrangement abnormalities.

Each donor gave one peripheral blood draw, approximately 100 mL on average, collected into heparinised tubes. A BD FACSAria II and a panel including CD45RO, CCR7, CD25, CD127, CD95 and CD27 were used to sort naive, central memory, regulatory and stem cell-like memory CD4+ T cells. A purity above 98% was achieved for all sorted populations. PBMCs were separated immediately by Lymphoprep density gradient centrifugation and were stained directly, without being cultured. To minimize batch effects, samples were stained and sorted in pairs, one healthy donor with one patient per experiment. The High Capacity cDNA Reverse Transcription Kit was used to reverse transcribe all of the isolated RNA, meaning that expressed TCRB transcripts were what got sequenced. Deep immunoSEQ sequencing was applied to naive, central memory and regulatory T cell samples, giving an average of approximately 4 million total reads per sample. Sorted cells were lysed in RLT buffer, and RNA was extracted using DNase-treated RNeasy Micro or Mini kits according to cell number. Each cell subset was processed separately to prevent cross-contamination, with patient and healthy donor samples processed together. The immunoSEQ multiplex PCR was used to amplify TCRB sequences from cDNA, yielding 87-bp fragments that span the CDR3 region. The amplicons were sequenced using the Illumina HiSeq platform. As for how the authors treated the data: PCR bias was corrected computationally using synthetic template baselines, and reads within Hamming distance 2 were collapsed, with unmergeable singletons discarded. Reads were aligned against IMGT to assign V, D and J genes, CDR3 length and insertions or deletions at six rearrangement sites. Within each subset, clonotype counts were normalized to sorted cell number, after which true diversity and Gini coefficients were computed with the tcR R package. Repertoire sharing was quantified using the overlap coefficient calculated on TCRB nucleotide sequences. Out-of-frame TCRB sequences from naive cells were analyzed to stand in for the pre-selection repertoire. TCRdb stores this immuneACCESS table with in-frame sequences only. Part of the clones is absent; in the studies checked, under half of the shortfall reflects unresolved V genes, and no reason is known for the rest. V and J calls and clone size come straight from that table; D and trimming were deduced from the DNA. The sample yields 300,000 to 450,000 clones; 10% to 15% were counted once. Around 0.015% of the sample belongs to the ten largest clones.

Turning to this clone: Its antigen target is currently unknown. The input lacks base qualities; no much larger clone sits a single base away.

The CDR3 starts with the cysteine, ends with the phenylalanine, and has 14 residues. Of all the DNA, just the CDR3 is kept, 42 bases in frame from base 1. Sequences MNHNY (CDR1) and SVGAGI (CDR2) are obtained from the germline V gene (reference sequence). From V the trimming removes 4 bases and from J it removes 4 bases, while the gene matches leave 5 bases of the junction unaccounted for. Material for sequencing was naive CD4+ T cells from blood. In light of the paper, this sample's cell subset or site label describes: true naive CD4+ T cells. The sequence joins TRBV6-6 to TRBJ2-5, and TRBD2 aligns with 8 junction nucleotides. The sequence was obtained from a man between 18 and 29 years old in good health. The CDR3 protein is CASSSGGAGETQYF. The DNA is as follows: TGTGCCAGCAGTTCCGGGGGGGCAGGAGAGACCCAGTACTTC.